This entry lists 18 T cell receptor beta chains sequenced from one sample in a study of beta chain features in type 1 diabetes. cDNA synthesis used the whole RNA isolate, giving expressed TCRB sequences. The table came from immunoSEQ multiplex PCR; TCRdb's copy has only in-frame clones and leaves some out. The repertoire holds under 300,000 clones, with about 15% as singletons. What these receptors recognize is not known. Study-wide results and caveats: A moderate, significant TCRB CDR3 shortening appeared in type 1 diabetes across four CD4+ subsets.

The sequencing input was naive CD4+ T cells from blood. The receptors derive from a man aged 25 to 45 with type 1 diabetes.

The chain joins TRBV7-9 to TRBJ1-1; a possible D gene is TRBD1 (6 bases). The germline gives CDR1 SEHNR, CDR2 FQNEAQ (reference sequence). Trimming cost V 11 bases and J 3 bases, with 10 bases left between them. This CDR3 contains 11 residues. The CDR3 is CALAGDTEAFF. CDR3 in DNA: TGTGCCCTGGCAGGGGACACTGAAGCTTTCTTT.

This chain connects TRBV4-2 to TRBJ2-7, with D perhaps matching TRBD2 (5 bases). The germline V gene encodes CDR1 LGHNA and CDR2 YNFKEQ. The CDR3 has 12 residues. V gave up 4 bases and J gave up 4 bases, with 8 bases separating them. Written as DNA, the CDR3 is TGTGCCAGCAGCCCCCGAGGGTACGAGCAGTACTTC. It is translated as CASSPRGYEQYF.

There are a few counts of this clone. This CDR3 is CACRRDTPDIQYF. CDR3 coding DNA: TGTGCCTGCCGCCGGGACACCCCGGACATTCAGTACTTC. J is TRBJ2-4 and V is TRBV2; D is possibly TRBD1 (6 bases). There are 13 residues in the CDR3. From germline, CDR1 is SNHLY and CDR2 FYNNEI. V shed 11 bases and J shed 8 bases, with 19 bases lying between them.

The chain links TRBV7-9 to TRBJ2-7; possibly TRBD1 for D (6 bases). V lost 1 base and J 5 bases, leaving 12 bases between the germline ends. CDR1 and CDR2 (germline): SEHNR, FQNEAQ (reference sequence). This CDR3 comprises 14 residues. CDR3 in amino acids: CASSLVGADDEQYF. CDR3 nucleotide sequence: TGTGCCAGCAGCTTAGTGGGGGCAGACGACGAGCAGTACTTC.

This clone was observed a handful of times. The chain recombines TRBV11-2 with TRBJ2-5, with TRBD2 matching 13 bases. This CDR3 has 16 residues. Losses at the gene ends were 5 bases for V and 1 base for J; bases not matched to a gene: 4. CDR1 is SGHAT, CDR2 FQNNGV, per germline. The CDR3 is CASSPGLAGSQETQYF. The CDR3 DNA reads as TGTGCCAGCAGCCCGGGACTAGCGGGGTCCCAAGAGACCCAGTACTTC. Supplemented by reference TRBV11-2 and TRBJ2-5, the full variable domain reads EAGVAQSPRYKIIEKRQSVAFWCNPISGHATLYWYQQILGQGPKLLIQFQNNGVVDDSQLPKDRFSAERLKGVDSTLKIQPAKLEDSAVYLCASSPGLAGSQETQYFGPGTRLLVL.

The chain links TRBV11-2 to TRBJ2-5; TRBD1 agrees at 9 bases. The trim removed 1 base at V and 3 bases at J, leaving 0 bases unmatched. Germline-derived CDR1 and CDR2 are SGHAT and FQNNGV. This CDR3 comprises 14 residues. The CDR3 DNA follows: TGTGCCAGCAGCTTAGGGACAGGGGAAGAGACCCAGTACTTC. Protein: CASSLGTGEETQYF.

The rearrangement links TRBV11-2 to TRBJ1-1; no clear D. The CDR3 spans 12 residues. The germline gives CDR1 SGHAT, CDR2 FQNNGV. Trimming shortened V by 5 bases and J by 5 bases, and 9 bases separated the two germline ends. For the CDR3, the DNA is TGTGCCAGCAGCCGAGGCGAAACTGAAGCTTTCTTT. This sequence encodes CASSRGETEAFF. Full variable domain (rest looked up from reference TRBV11-2 and TRBJ1-1): EAGVAQSPRYKIIEKRQSVAFWCNPISGHATLYWYQQILGQGPKLLIQFQNNGVVDDSQLPKDRFSAERLKGVDSTLKIQPAKLEDSAVYLCASSRGETEAFFGQGTRLTVV.

This clone was seen more than once but under ten times. This sequence joins TRBV7-9 and TRBJ2-3; tentative D call: TRBD1 (7 bases). Germline V gene data show CDR1 as SEHNR and CDR2 as FQNEAQ (reference sequence). With 5 bases removed from V and 4 bases from J, the gap between germline ends came to 16 bases. The CDR3 loop spans 15 amino acids. The CDR3 DNA follows: TGTGCCAGCAGCCTCTTGACAGGGAGGTCAGATACGCAGTATTTT. Translating it yields CASSLLTGRSDTQYF.

This clone has only a few counts. V gene TRBV7-9 combines with J gene TRBJ1-2; D call uncertain. In germline, CDR1 is SEHNR, CDR2 FQNEAQ (reference sequence). V lost 1 base to trimming and J lost 4 bases, with 10 bases between them. The CDR3 extends over 14 amino acids. CDR3 sequence (DNA): TGTGCCAGCAGCTTAGTTCAGGCGACCTATGGCTACACCTTC. This codes for CASSLVQATYGYTF. Combining the CDR3 with reference TRBV7-9 and TRBJ1-2 gives the whole variable domain DTGVSQNPRHKITKRGQNVTFRCDPISEHNRLYWYRQTLGQGPEFLTYFQNEAQLEKSRLLSDRFSAERPKGSFSTLEIQRTEQGDSAMYLCASSLVQATYGYTFGSGTRLTVV.

V gene TRBV14 combines with J gene TRBJ2-7, with D possibly TRBD1 on 6 matching bases. Germline CDR1 is SGHDN and CDR2 is FVKESK. The CDR3 covers 14 residues. V dropped 1 base and J dropped 2 bases, with 9 bases sitting between them. The CDR3 DNA reads TGTGCCAGCAGCCAAGGCACAGGGCCCTACGAGCAGTACTTC. It yields the protein CASSQGTGPYEQYF. Full variable domain (rest looked up from reference TRBV14 and TRBJ2-7): EAGVTQFPSHSVIEKGQTVTLRCDPISGHDNLYWYRRVMGKEIKFLLHFVKESKQDESGMPNNRFLAERTGGTYSTLKVQPAELEDSGVYFCASSQGTGPYEQYFGPGTRLTVT.

This clone was seen a handful of times. Different DNA sequences within this sample yield the same CDR3. The rearrangement uses TRBV18 and TRBJ2-7; D possibly corresponds to TRBD1 (6 bases). Germline CDR1 is KGHSH and CDR2 is LQKENI. This CDR3 is built from 13 residues. V was cut by 3 bases and J by 4 bases, with 10 bases left in between. The CDR3 nucleotides read TGTGCCAGCTCACCGCCAGGGGATTACGAGCAGTACTTC. Amino acids: CASSPPGDYEQYF.

This clone came up a few times. This chain uses TRBV4-2 with TRBJ2-7, with D perhaps matching TRBD1 (6 bases). Trimming pared 1 base from V and 5 bases from J, leaving 12 bases between. Germline V gene data show CDR1 as LGHNA and CDR2 as YNFKEQ. The length of the CDR3 is 14 residues. The CDR3 coding sequence is TGTGCCAGCAGCCAAGGGGACACCCTTGACGAGCAGTACTTC. Amino acids: CASSQGDTLDEQYF.

The chain uses TRBV2 and TRBJ1-4, with 10 positions matching TRBD1. With 7 bases clipped from V and 13 bases from J, the junction kept 3 bases outside the gene matches. The germline gives CDR1 SNHLY, CDR2 FYNNEI. The CDR3 length is 11 residues. The CDR3 protein is CASIRTGGLFF. The CDR3 region has the DNA TGTGCCAGCATCCGGACAGGGGGACTGTTTTTT.

V gene TRBV2 combines with J gene TRBJ1-2; D ambiguous. Trimming removed 10 bases from V and 7 bases from J, with 19 bases in between. The CDR3 covers 13 residues. CDR1 is SNHLY, CDR2 FYNNEI, per germline. CDR3 DNA: TGTGCCATTTCTGACGTACTTCGGGGTGGCTACACCTTC. Translated, it gives CAISDVLRGGYTF.

J is TRBJ2-7 and V is TRBV7-2, with 9 positions matching TRBD1. Germline CDR1 and CDR2: SGHTA and FQGNSA. This CDR3 is 19 amino acids long. Unmatched junction bases numbered 15, after V lost 1 base and J lost 2 bases. The CDR3 nucleotides read TGTGCCAGCAGCTTAGAGCTGCGGACAGGGGTAATGAGGACCTACGAGCAGTACTTC. It yields the protein CASSLELRTGVMRTYEQYF. The whole variable domain, remainder taken from reference TRBV7-2 and TRBJ2-7, is GAGVSQSPSNKVTEKGKDVELRCDPISGHTALYWYRQSLGQGLEFLIYFQGNSAPDKSGLPSDRFSAERTGGSVSTLTIQRTQQEDSAVYLCASSLELRTGVMRTYEQYFGPGTRLTVT.

The DNA for the CDR3 is TGTGCCACCAGCAGAGATCGGATGGGCGAAAAACTGTTTTTT. Translating it yields CATSRDRMGEKLFF. The chain employs TRBV15 and TRBJ1-4; the D is unclear. The CDR3 is 14 amino acids. Germline V gene lookup returns CDR1 LNHNV and CDR2 YYDKDF (reference sequence). The V end was cut by 0 bases, the J end by 8 bases, with 10 bases between.

The chain employs TRBV30 and TRBJ1-2, with TRBD1 identical over 8 bases. CDR1 GTSNPN and CDR2 SVGIG come from the germline V gene (reference sequence). Trimming at V came to 2 bases and at J to 8 bases, leaving 7 bases not matched to a gene. This CDR3 contains 13 residues. The CDR3 spells CAWSTGTGRGYTF. DNA of the CDR3: TGTGCCTGGAGTACCGGGACAGGACGGGGCTACACCTTC. Drawing the rest from reference TRBV30 and TRBJ1-2, the complete variable domain is SQTIHQWPATLVQPVGSPLSLECTVEGTSNPNLYWYRQAAGRGLQLLFYSVGIGQISSEVPQNLSASRPQDRQFILSSKKLLLSDSGFYLCAWSTGTGRGYTFGSGTRLTVV.

The chain uses TRBV29-1 and TRBJ2-7; TRBD1 matches at 8 bases. CDR3 length equals 14 residues. Looked up from germline, CDR1 is SQVTM and CDR2 is ANQGSEA. With V trimmed by 6 bases and J by 6 bases, 13 bases remained unmatched. CDR3 residues: CSVSKGQGFGEQYF. The CDR3 DNA follows: TGCAGCGTGTCCAAAGGACAGGGTTTCGGCGAGCAGTACTTC.